This TCR beta chain was documented in a study of technical replicates of blood from several donors. The CDR3 sequence is 17 residues long. Germline CDR1 and CDR2: SEHNR and FQNEAQ (reference sequence). V lost 3 bases to trimming and J lost 2 bases, with 17 bases between them. Sequencing used immunoSEQ multiplex PCR; TCRdb keeps in-frame clones, though not all of them. The repertoire includes tens of thousands of clones, 80% to 90% of them detected once, and 4% to 6.5% sits in the top ten. The origin of this receptor is a human donor in good health. Some clones in this sample may be carry-over from other donors' samples. The chain combines TRBV7-9 with TRBJ2-1, with D possibly TRBD2 on 7 matching bases. The source material was PBMCs. Here the CDR3 DNA reads TGTGCCAGCAGCTTTGCGGGGGCAACCGCGCCCTACAATGAGCAGTTCTTC. Its protein product is CASSFAGATAPYNEQFF. Full variable domain (outside the CDR3, taken from reference TRBV7-9 and TRBJ2-1): DTGVSQNPRHKITKRGQNVTFRCDPISEHNRLYWYRQTLGQGPEFLTYFQNEAQLEKSRLLSDRFSAERPKGSFSTLEIQRTEQGDSAMYLCASSFAGATAPYNEQFFGPGTRLTVL.